The entry below describes one TCR beta chain. The data derive from a study of blood T cell repertoires in COVID-19. Study at large: The analysed material was cDNA or gDNA that came from T cells, B-cell-depleted T cells, or PBMCs.

Clones were sequenced by immunoSEQ multiplex PCR, and TCRdb holds only the in-frame ones, with some missing. Found here are around 120,000 clones, 87% of them singletons; the top ten hold just under 30%. V trimming: 8 bases; J trimming: 6 bases; junction bases outside the gene matches: 10. CDR3 size: 13 residues. CDR1 and CDR2 (germline): MDHEN, SYDVKM. The specimen sequenced was peripheral blood. J is TRBJ2-7 and V is TRBV28; 7 bases fit TRBD1. The sequence was collected from a woman in her 70s with acute or convalescent COVID-19. The CDR3 loop reads CASDQGGRSEQYF. DNA for the CDR3: TGTGCCAGCGATCAAGGGGGCCGGAGCGAGCAGTACTTC.